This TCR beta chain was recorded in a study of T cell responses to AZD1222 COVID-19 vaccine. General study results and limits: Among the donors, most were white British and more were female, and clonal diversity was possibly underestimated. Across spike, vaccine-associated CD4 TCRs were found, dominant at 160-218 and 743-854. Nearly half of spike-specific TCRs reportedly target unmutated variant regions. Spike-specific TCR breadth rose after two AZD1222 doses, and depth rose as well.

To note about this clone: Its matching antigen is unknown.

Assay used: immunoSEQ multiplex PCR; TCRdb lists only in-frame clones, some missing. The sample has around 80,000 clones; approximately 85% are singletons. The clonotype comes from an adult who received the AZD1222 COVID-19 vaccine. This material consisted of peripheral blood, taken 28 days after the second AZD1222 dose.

DNA of the CDR3: TGTGCCAGCAACTCCCAAGCGGGAGCTTTCTTT. This translates into CASNSQAGAFF. J is TRBJ1-1 and V is TRBV25-1; unclear D gene. This CDR3 contains 11 residues. The V gene lost 7 bases and the J gene lost 10 bases, with 13 bases spanning the gap. CDR1 is MGHDK, CDR2 SYGVNS, per germline.